The entry that follows covers one T cell receptor beta chain sequence. The antigen is undetermined. The record originates from a study of graft-versus-host responses after intestinal transplantation. Produced via immunoSEQ multiplex PCR; TCRdb's table is partial and in-frame only. The sample yields roughly 89,000 clones, approximately 90% seen once. The source material was unstimulated CD4+ T cells sorted from spleen or lymph node cells, sampled before intestinal transplant. The clonotype was recovered from a human donor who received an intestinal transplant.

This CDR3 is CAWSVLGRGADTQYF. The CDR3, as DNA: TGTGCCTGGAGTGTACTAGGGAGGGGCGCAGATACGCAGTATTTT. The rearrangement joins TRBV30 to TRBJ2-3; 7 nucleotides line up with TRBD2. The length of the CDR3 is 15 residues. Germline values: CDR1 GTSNPN, CDR2 SVGIG (reference sequence). J was trimmed by 4 bases and V by 0 bases; bases with no gene match: 7.